What follows are 32 T cell receptor beta chains derived from one specimen sequenced in a study of blood T cell repertoires in COVID-19. Clones were read by immunoSEQ multiplex PCR, and TCRdb kept only the in-frame ones, dropping some. In the table there are 120,000 or so clones, more than 75% of which are singletons. The specimen was peripheral blood. Every receptor here comes from a human donor in a cohort sampled during active COVID-19.

V gene TRBV6-5 combines with J gene TRBJ2-7; TRBD1 matches at 9 bases. This CDR3 region has 14 residues. Per the germline V gene, CDR1 is MNHEY and CDR2 is SVGAGI. The V gene end was trimmed by 4 bases and the J gene end by 4 bases; junction bases not matched to a gene: 5. CDR3 sequence (DNA): TGTGCCAGCAGTTCCGGGACAGGGTTATACGAGCAGTACTTC. It translates to CASSSGTGLYEQYF.

A few counts support this clone. This chain uses TRBV5-5 with TRBJ1-6; no clear D. V shed 4 bases and J shed 7 bases, with 12 bases lying between them. This CDR3 spans 14 amino acids. From germline, CDR1 is SGHKS and CDR2 YYEKEE (reference sequence). CDR3 nucleotide sequence: TGTGCCAGCAGCCGAACGACCGGGAATTCACCCCTCCACTTT. As protein: CASSRTTGNSPLHF.

The chain is built from TRBV9 and TRBJ1-6; 10 bases map to TRBD1. Germline CDR1 reads SGDLS; CDR2 reads YYNGEE. The CDR3 has 17 amino acids. Trimming removed 0 bases from V and 8 bases from J; junction bases left unmatched: 8. The CDR3, as DNA: TGTGCCAGCAGCGTAGATGGGGGACAGGGGACATATTCACCCCTCCACTTT. Translating gives CASSVDGGQGTYSPLHF.

This chain's CDR3 is CASSARQGSYNEQFF. The CDR3 DNA follows: TGTGCCAGCAGCGCCCGACAGGGTTCCTACAATGAGCAGTTCTTC. The chain recombines TRBV5-4 with TRBJ2-1; 7 bases align to TRBD1. The CDR3 runs to 15 residues. In germline, CDR1 is SGHNT, CDR2 YYREEE (reference sequence). The ends lost 4 bases at V and 1 base at J; junction bases unmatched: 5.

The V gene is TRBV6-5, the J gene TRBJ2-7, with 10 bases fitting TRBD1. CDR1 is MNHEY, CDR2 SVGAGI, per germline. V lost 0 bases, J lost 3 bases, and 2 bases stayed unmatched. This CDR3 spans 15 amino acids. CDR3 coding DNA: TGTGCCAGCAGTTACTCCGGGACAGGGGACTACGAGCAGTACTTC. It encodes CASSYSGTGDYEQYF.

J is TRBJ2-2 and V is TRBV5-1; no reliable D call. Germline CDR1 SGHRS, CDR2 YFSETQ. Between the trimmed V and J ends, which lost 3 bases and 0 bases, there was a span of 15 bases. CDR3 size: 17 residues. CDR3 region: CASSWSQTYTNTGELFF. As DNA, the CDR3 is TGCGCCAGCAGCTGGAGTCAGACCTACACGAACACCGGGGAGCTGTTTTTT.

This rearrangement joins TRBV7-2 to TRBJ2-7; the match to TRBD2 covers 11 bases. CDR3 length equals 15 residues. Germline CDR1 reads SGHTA; CDR2 reads FQGNSA. The trim removed 2 bases at V and 2 bases at J, leaving 2 bases unmatched. CDR3 nucleotides: TGTGCCAGCAGCTTAAAGGGACTAGCGGCCTACGAGCAGTACTTC. It yields the protein CASSLKGLAAYEQYF.

In DNA form, the CDR3 reads TGTGCCATAGCCGGGACAGGGGTTTACGGCTACACCTTC. This encodes CAIAGTGVYGYTF. V and J are TRBV10-3 and TRBJ1-2; 10 bases align to TRBD1. This CDR3 is 13 amino acids long. Germline loops: CDR1 ENHRY, CDR2 SYGVKD. The V segment lost 9 bases and the J segment 8 bases; nucleotides outside the gene matches: 9.

This clone is judged medium-sized. Within the sample, other DNA sequences also encode this same CDR3. The chain uses TRBV3-1 (or the pseudogene TRBV3-2) and TRBJ1-4; a possible D gene is TRBD1 (5 bases). Germline CDR1 reads LGHDT; CDR2 reads YNNKEL (reference sequence). The CDR3 runs to 15 residues. V dropped 0 bases and J dropped 7 bases, with 12 bases sitting between them. The CDR3 protein is CASSQDMGQGEKLFF. CDR3 sequence (DNA): TGTGCCAGCAGCCAAGATATGGGGCAAGGTGAAAAACTGTTTTTT.

Concerning this clone itself: A junction end diverges from the germline sequence, so it may reflect a read error. This chain joins TRBV7-7 and TRBJ2-2; 9 bases align to TRBD1. The V gene's germline CDR1 is SSHAT and CDR2 FNYEAQ (reference sequence). The CDR3 extends over 16 amino acids. The CDR3 DNA sequence: TGTGCTAGCAGCCCATCCGGGACAGGGATACCCGGGGAGCTGTTTTTT. Protein: CASSPSGTGIPGELFF.

The rearrangement uses TRBV15 and TRBJ1-5; 9 bases line up with TRBD1. From germline, CDR1 is LNHNV and CDR2 YYDKDF (reference sequence). The CDR3 covers 16 residues. The V gene end was trimmed by 0 bases and the J gene end by 6 bases; junction bases not matched to a gene: 6. Here the CDR3 reads CATSRDLGTGSQPQHF. The DNA of the CDR3 is TGTGCCACCAGCAGAGATCTAGGGACAGGGTCTCAGCCCCAGCATTTT. Variable domain in full (rest from reference TRBV15 and TRBJ1-5): DAMVIQNPRYQVTQFGKPVTLSCSQTLNHNVMYWYQQKSSQAPKLLFHYYDKDFNNEADTPDNFQSRRPNTSFCFLDIRSPGLGDTAMYLCATSRDLGTGSQPQHFGDGTRLSIL.

CDR3 loop: CASSGTGGEQYF. CDR3 coding DNA: TGTGCCAGCAGCGGGACTGGTGGGGAGCAGTACTTC. This chain uses TRBV2 with TRBJ2-7; the D gene is possibly TRBD2 (6 bases). Germline lookup yields CDR1 SNHLY and CDR2 FYNNEI. V was clipped by 6 bases and J by 7 bases, with 13 bases between them. The CDR3 length is 12 residues.

This chain links TRBV6-5 with TRBJ2-7; perhaps TRBD2 as D (6 bases). V was trimmed by 2 bases and J by 6 bases, leaving 8 bases between them. The CDR3 extends over 12 amino acids. Germline V gene sequence: CDR1 MNHEY, CDR2 SVGAGI. The CDR3 DNA is TGTGCCAGCAGTTACGTGGGGGGCGAGCAGTACTTC. This translates into CASSYVGGEQYF.

The rearrangement joins TRBV3-1 (or the pseudogene TRBV3-2) to TRBJ2-7, with a possible D match to TRBD2 (5 bases). Germline CDR1 reads LGHDT; CDR2 reads YNNKEL (reference sequence). V was cut by 1 base and J by 0 bases, with 13 bases left in between. This CDR3 region has 16 residues. CDR3 in amino acids: CASSQVGGGPSYEQYF. CDR3 coding DNA: TGTGCCAGCAGCCAAGTAGGAGGAGGCCCCTCCTACGAGCAGTACTTC.

This chain uses TRBV7-9 with TRBJ2-2; 8 nucleotides line up with TRBD2. CDR3 length: 14 residues. J was trimmed by 7 bases and V by 4 bases; bases with no gene match: 5. Germline assignment: CDR1 SEHNR and CDR2 FQNEAQ (reference sequence). DNA for the CDR3: TGTGCCAGCAGCTACCGGGGGGGCGACGGGGAGCTGTTTTTT. It is translated as CASSYRGGDGELFF. The full variable domain, completed using reference TRBV7-9 and TRBJ2-2, is DTGVSQNPRHKITKRGQNVTFRCDPISEHNRLYWYRQTLGQGPEFLTYFQNEAQLEKSRLLSDRFSAERPKGSFSTLEIQRTEQGDSAMYLCASSYRGGDGELFFGEGSRLTVL.

The chain is built from TRBV6-1 and TRBJ2-4; D perhaps matches TRBD1 (6 bases). The germline V gene encodes CDR1 MNHNS and CDR2 SASEGT. The V end was cut by 3 bases, the J end by 7 bases, with 10 bases between. CDR3 length equals 13 residues. This chain's CDR3 is CASSDRGRNIQYF. The CDR3 DNA follows: TGTGCCAGCAGTGACAGGGGTAGGAACATTCAGTACTTC.

This clone was observed once. Written as DNA, the CDR3 is TGCGCCAGCAGCCCCGGGACAACAGCAACTAATGAAAAACTGTTTTTT. Translating it yields CASSPGTTATNEKLFF. J is TRBJ1-4 and V is TRBV5-1, with a weak D call TRBD1 (6 bases). The CDR3 runs to 16 residues. V was shortened by 4 bases and J by 0 bases, with 13 bases between the two germline ends. CDR1 is SGHRS, CDR2 YFSETQ, per germline.

The gene calls are TRBV5-4 and TRBJ2-1, with 8 bases lining up with TRBD2. CDR3 length: 15 residues. Trimming cost V 1 base and J 9 bases; bases outside gene matches: 9. Looked up from germline, CDR1 is SGHNT and CDR2 is YYREEE (reference sequence). The CDR3 sequence is CASSLNVAGRVEQFF. CDR3 DNA: TGTGCCAGCAGCTTGAATGTAGCGGGAAGGGTTGAGCAGTTCTTC.

V is TRBV2 and J is TRBJ2-1; 8 bases agree with TRBD1. J gave up 7 bases and V 3 bases, and 5 bases lay outside the gene matches. This CDR3 has 14 residues. Germline CDR1 is SNHLY and CDR2 is FYNNEI. CDR3 protein: CASSERTGKNEQFF. The CDR3 coding sequence is TGTGCCAGCAGTGAGAGGACAGGGAAAAATGAGCAGTTCTTC.

This clone has just one count. The chain recombines TRBV24-1 with TRBJ2-2; tentatively, D is TRBD1 (5 bases). CDR3 length: 14 amino acids. The germline CDR1 and CDR2 sequences are KGHDR and SFDVKD. V was clipped by 1 base and J by 7 bases, with 9 bases between them. CDR3 nucleotides: TGTGCCACCAGTGATTTTCTGCAGGGCGGGGAGCTGTTTTTT. This codes for CATSDFLQGGELFF.

The chain couples TRBV13 to TRBJ2-7; 9 positions match TRBD1. The CDR3 is 15 residues long. The junction had 5 bases not matched to a gene; V was cut back by 5 bases and J by 0 bases. The germline CDR1 and CDR2 sequences are PRHDT and FYEKMQ (reference sequence). CDR3 DNA sequence: TGTGCCAGCAGCCTCGACAGGGGGAGCTCCTACGAGCAGTACTTC. It is translated as CASSLDRGSSYEQYF.

This clone was counted once. The chain combines TRBV6-6 with TRBJ2-7; D is unresolved. Trimming cost V 5 bases and J 2 bases, with 10 bases left between them. This CDR3 is 13 amino acids long. In germline, CDR1 is MNHNY, CDR2 SVGAGI (reference sequence). The chain's CDR3 is CASSIDGAYEQYF. CDR3 nucleotides: TGTGCCAGCAGTATAGACGGAGCCTACGAGCAGTACTTC.

The rearrangement joins TRBV11-3 to TRBJ2-7; TRBD1 matches 7 bases. The germline CDR1 and CDR2 sequences are SGHNT and YENEEA. The CDR3 is 12 amino acids. After removal of 4 bases from V and 7 bases from J, the junction contained 4 bases not matched to a gene. For the CDR3, the DNA is TGTGCCAGCAGCTCCGGACAGGATGAGCAGTACTTC. Translated, it gives CASSSGQDEQYF.

The genes are TRBV6-5 and TRBJ2-7, with a weak D call TRBD2 (7 bases). From germline, CDR1 is MNHEY and CDR2 SVGAGI. This CDR3 comprises 15 residues. V gave up 2 bases and J gave up 1 base, with 12 bases separating them. The CDR3 DNA reads as TGTGCCAGCAGTTACGAGGGGGGGGCATCCTACGAGCAGTACTTC. This sequence encodes CASSYEGGASYEQYF.

V gene TRBV3-1 (or the pseudogene TRBV3-2) combines with J gene TRBJ1-5; TRBD1 agrees at 8 bases. Germline V CDR1 and CDR2: LGHDT, YNNKEL (reference sequence). The CDR3 is 15 amino acids. V was clipped by 1 base and J by 4 bases; unmatched bases: 3. CDR3 in DNA: TGTGCCAGCAGCCAAGGGAGGACAGGGAATCAGCCCCAGCATTTT. Protein sequence: CASSQGRTGNQPQHF.

The genes are TRBV21-1 and TRBJ2-6; the tabulated D call, TRBD1, remains unverified against the DNA. TRBV21-1 corresponds to a pseudogene. The CDR3 runs 21 residues. The CDR3 nucleotides read TGTGCCAGCAGCAAAGGAGAACGGACAGGGGCCCTCTTCTCTGGGGCCAACGTCCTGACTTTC. It codes for CASSKGERTGALFSGANVLTF.

This clone was counted a few times. V gene TRBV29-1 combines with J gene TRBJ2-7, with D possibly matching TRBD1 (6 bases). V dropped 1 base and J dropped 0 bases, with 19 bases sitting between them. From germline, CDR1 is SQVTM and CDR2 ANQGSEA. This CDR3 comprises 17 residues. The CDR3 reads CSVEVPSDRLSSYEQYF. The CDR3 nucleotides read TGCAGCGTTGAAGTCCCCTCCGACAGGTTAAGCTCCTACGAGCAGTACTTC.

The chain combines TRBV5-1 with TRBJ2-2, with D maybe TRBD1 (5 bases). Trimming took 4 bases from V and 2 from J, leaving 9 bases between them. The CDR3 consists of 14 residues. Germline V gene sequence: CDR1 SGHRS, CDR2 YFSETQ. CDR3 nucleotides: TGCGCCAGCAGCAAGCAGGGTAACACCGGGGAGCTGTTTTTT. Translating gives CASSKQGNTGELFF.

The chain couples TRBV10-3 to TRBJ2-5; D is perhaps TRBD2 (6 bases). V was pared by 6 bases and J by 3 bases, with 11 bases between. CDR1 and CDR2 (germline): ENHRY, SYGVKD. CDR3 size: 13 residues. CDR3 DNA sequence: TGTGCCATCAGGGGGAGGTCTGAAGAGACCCAGTACTTC. This codes for CAIRGRSEETQYF.

The CDR3 DNA sequence: TGCGCCAGCAGCCATGATGGGGGGACTGAAGCTTTCTTT. Encoded protein: CASSHDGGTEAFF. V usage is TRBV4-1 and J usage is TRBJ1-1; a possible D gene is TRBD1 (5 bases). V was clipped by 3 bases and J by 5 bases, with 10 bases between them. The germline V gene has CDR1 MGHRA and CDR2 YSYEKL. The CDR3 is 13 amino acids.

This rearrangement joins TRBV19 to TRBJ1-1, with 9 bases that match TRBD1. J was trimmed by 1 base and V by 6 bases; bases with no gene match: 9. Germline CDR1 reads LNHDA; CDR2 reads SQIVND (reference sequence). CDR3 length: 16 residues. DNA of the CDR3: TGTGCCAGTAGCTTGGACAGGGGATCTCCGAACACTGAAGCTTTCTTT. It is translated as CASSLDRGSPNTEAFF.

This clone is medium-sized (0.01 to 0.1%) in the sample. The rearrangement uses TRBV4-1 and TRBJ1-5; 7 bases match TRBD1. The CDR3 has 17 residues. The junction had 7 bases not matched to a gene; V was cut back by 0 bases and J by 2 bases. Germline V CDR1 and CDR2: MGHRA, YSYEKL. DNA of the CDR3: TGCGCCAGCAGCCAAGAATTAGGACAGGTGGGCAATCAGCCCCAGCATTTT. It yields the protein CASSQELGQVGNQPQHF.